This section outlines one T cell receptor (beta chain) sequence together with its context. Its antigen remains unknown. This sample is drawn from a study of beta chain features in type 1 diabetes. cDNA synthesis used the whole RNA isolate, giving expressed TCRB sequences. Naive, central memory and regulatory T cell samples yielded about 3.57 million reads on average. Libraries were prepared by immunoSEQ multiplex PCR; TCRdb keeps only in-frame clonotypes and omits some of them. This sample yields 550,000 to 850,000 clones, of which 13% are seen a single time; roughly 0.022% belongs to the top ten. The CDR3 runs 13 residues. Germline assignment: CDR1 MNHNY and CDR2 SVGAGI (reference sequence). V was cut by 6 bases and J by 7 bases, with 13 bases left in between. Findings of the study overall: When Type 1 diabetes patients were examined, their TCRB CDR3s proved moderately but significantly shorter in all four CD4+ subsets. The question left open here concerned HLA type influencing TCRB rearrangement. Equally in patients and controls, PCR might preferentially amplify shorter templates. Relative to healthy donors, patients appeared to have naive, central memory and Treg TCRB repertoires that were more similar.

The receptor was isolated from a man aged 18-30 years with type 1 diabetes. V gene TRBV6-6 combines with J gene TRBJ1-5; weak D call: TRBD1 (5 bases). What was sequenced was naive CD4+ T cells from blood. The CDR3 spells CASREGFGQPQHF. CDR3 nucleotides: TGTGCCAGCAGGGAGGGGTTTGGCCAGCCCCAGCATTTT.